The clone carrying this TCR beta chain was counted many times. The target antigen is unknown. The protocol attached unique molecular identifiers to individual cDNA molecules. Each CDR3 protein is one row after TCRdb ran MiXCR on the 5' RACE reads. The sample holds approximately 31,000 distinct CDR3 sequences, around 5.8% seen once. The record originates from a study of early T cells in non-severe SARS-CoV-2 infection. The overall study: Sequencing used unsorted whole-blood bulk RNA, so chains lack pairing.

General study points: Lookups in VDJdb leaned toward anti-spike CD8 responses and missed private and CD4 specificities.

The junction had 2 bases not matched to a gene; V was cut back by 4 bases and J by 3 bases. This CDR3 region has 15 residues. Per germline, CDR1 LNHDA and CDR2 SQIVND (reference sequence). The chain uses TRBV19 and TRBJ2-1; TRBD1 agrees at 11 bases. The source is an adult who was a healthcare worker with PCR-confirmed SARS-CoV-2 infection or an uninfected control (not recorded which). The sequenced sample consisted of whole blood. The CDR3 spells CASSTGTGGYNEQFF. The DNA of the CDR3 is TGTGCCAGTAGTACCGGGACAGGGGGCTACAATGAGCAGTTCTTC.